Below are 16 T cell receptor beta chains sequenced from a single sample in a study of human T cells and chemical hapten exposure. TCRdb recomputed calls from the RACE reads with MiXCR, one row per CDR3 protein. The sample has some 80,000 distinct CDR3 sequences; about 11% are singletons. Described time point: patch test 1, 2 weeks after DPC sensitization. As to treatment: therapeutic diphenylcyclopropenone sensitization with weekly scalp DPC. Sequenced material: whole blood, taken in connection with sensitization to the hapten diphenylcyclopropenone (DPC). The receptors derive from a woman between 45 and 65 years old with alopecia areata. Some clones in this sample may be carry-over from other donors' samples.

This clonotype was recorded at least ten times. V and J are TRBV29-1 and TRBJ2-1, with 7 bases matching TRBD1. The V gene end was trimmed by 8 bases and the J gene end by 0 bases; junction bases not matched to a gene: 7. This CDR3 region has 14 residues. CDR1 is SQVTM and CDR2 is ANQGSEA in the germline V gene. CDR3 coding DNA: TGCAGCACCGAGGGGGCCAGCTCCTACAATGAGCAGTTCTTC. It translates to CSTEGASSYNEQFF.

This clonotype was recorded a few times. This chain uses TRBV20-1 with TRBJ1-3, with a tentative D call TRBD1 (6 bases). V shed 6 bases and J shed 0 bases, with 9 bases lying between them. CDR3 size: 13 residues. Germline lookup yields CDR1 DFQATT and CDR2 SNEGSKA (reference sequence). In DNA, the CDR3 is TGCAGTGCGCCAGGGGCCTCTGGAAACACCATATATTTT. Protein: CSAPGASGNTIYF.

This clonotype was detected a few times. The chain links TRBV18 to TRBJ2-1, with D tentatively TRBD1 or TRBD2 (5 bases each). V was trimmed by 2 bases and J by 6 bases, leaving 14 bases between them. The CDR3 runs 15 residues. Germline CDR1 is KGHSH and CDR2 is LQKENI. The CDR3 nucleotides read TGTGCCAGCTCACCAATGGGAAGAGGGGTCAATGAGCAGTTCTTC. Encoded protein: CASSPMGRGVNEQFF. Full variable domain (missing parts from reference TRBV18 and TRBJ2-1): NAGVMQNPRHLVRRRGQEARLRCSPMKGHSHVYWYRQLPEEGLKFMVYLQKENIIDESGMPKERFSAEFPKEGPSILRIQQVVRGDSAAYFCASSPMGRGVNEQFFGPGTRLTVL.

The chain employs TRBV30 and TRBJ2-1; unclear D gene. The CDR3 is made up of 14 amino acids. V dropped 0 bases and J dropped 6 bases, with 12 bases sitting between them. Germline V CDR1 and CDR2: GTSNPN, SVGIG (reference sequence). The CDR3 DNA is TGTGCCTGGAGTGTACTACGGTCTTCCAATGAGCAGTTCTTC. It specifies CAWSVLRSSNEQFF.

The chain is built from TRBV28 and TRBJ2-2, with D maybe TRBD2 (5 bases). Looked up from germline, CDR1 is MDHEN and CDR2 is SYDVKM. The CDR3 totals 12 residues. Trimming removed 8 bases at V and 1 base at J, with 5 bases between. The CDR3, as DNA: TGTGCCAGCGAGGGGAACACCGGGGAGCTGTTTTTT. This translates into CASEGNTGELFF.

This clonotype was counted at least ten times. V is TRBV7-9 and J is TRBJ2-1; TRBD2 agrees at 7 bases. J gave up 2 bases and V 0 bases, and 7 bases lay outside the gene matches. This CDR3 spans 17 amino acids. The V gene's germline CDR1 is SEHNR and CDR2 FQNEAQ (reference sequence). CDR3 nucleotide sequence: TGTGCCAGCAGCTTAGCGGGGAGGGCAGCCGCCTACAATGAGCAGTTCTTC. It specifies CASSLAGRAAAYNEQFF.

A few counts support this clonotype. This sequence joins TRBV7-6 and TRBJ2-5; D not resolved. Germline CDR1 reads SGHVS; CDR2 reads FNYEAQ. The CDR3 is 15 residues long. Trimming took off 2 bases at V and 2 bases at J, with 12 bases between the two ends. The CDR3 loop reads CASSLKWTRQETQYF. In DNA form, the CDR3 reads TGTGCCAGCAGCTTAAAGTGGACCAGACAAGAGACCCAGTACTTC. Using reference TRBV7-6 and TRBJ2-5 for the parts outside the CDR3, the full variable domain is GAGVSQSPRYKVTKRGQDVALRCDPISGHVSLYWYRQALGQGPEFLTYFNYEAQQDKSGLPNDRFSAERPEGSISTLTIQRTEQRDSAMYRCASSLKWTRQETQYFGPGTRLLVL.

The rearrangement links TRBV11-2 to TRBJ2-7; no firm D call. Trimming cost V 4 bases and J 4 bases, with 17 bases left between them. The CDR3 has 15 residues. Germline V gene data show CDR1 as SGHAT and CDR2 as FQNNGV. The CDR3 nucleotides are TGTGCCAGCAGCTCGAACCCTGGGCGGCAGTACGAGCAGTACTTC. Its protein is CASSSNPGRQYEQYF.

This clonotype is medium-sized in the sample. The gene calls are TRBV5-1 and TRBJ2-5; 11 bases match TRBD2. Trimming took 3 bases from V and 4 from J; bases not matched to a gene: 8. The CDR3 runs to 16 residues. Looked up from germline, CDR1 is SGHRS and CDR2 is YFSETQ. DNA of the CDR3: TGCGCCAGCAGCTGGGTACTAGCGGGGGCTGGAGAGACCCAGTACTTC. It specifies CASSWVLAGAGETQYF.

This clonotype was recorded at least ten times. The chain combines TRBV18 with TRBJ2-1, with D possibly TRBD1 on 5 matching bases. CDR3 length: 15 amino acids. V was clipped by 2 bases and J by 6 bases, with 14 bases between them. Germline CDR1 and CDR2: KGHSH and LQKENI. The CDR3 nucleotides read TGTGCCAGCTCACCAAGGTCCCAGGGAACCAATGAGCAGTTCTTC. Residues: CASSPRSQGTNEQFF.

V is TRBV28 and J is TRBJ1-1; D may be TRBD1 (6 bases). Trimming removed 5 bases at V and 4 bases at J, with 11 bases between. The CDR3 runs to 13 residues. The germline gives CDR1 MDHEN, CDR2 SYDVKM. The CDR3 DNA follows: TGTGCCAGCAGTGCAGGGGTAGGCACTGAAGCTTTCTTT. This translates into CASSAGVGTEAFF. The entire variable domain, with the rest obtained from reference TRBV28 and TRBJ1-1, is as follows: DVKVTQSSRYLVKRTGEKVFLECVQDMDHENMFWYRQDPGLGLRLIYFSYDVKMKEKGDIPEGYSVSREKKERFSLILESASTNQTSMYLCASSAGVGTEAFFGQGTRLTVV.

The CDR3 DNA sequence: TGCGCCAGCAGCTTGGCAAAAGGTGTTCTCACCGGGGAGCTGTTTTTT. The encoded protein is CASSLAKGVLTGELFF. The V call is TRBV5-1, the J call TRBJ2-2; D remains unclear. The CDR3 has 16 amino acids. The germline gives CDR1 SGHRS, CDR2 YFSETQ. With 0 bases removed from V and 4 bases from J, the gap between germline ends came to 13 bases. The whole variable domain, filled in from reference TRBV5-1 and TRBJ2-2, reads KAGVTQTPRYLIKTRGQQVTLSCSPISGHRSVSWYQQTPGQGLQFLFEYFSETQRNKGNFPGRFSGRQFSNSRSEMNVSTLELGDSALYLCASSLAKGVLTGELFFGEGSRLTVL.

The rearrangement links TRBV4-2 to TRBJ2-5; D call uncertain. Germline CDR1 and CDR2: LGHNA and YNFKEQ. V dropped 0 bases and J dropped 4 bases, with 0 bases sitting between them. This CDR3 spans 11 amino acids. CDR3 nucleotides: TGTGCCAGCAGCCAAGAAGAGACCCAGTACTTC. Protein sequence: CASSQEETQYF.

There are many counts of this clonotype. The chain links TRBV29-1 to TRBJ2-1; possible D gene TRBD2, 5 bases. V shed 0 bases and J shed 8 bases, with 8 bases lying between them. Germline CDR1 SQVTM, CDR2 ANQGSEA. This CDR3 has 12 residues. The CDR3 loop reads CSVEDRGDEQFF. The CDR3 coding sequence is TGCAGCGTTGAAGATCGGGGTGATGAGCAGTTCTTC.

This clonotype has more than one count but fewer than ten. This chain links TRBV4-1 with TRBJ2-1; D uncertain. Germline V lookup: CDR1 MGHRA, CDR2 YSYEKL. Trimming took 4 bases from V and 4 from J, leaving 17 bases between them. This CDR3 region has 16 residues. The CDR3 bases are TGCGCCAGCAGCCCAGACGTGGCTAGAAAGTACAATGAGCAGTTCTTC. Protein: CASSPDVARKYNEQFF.

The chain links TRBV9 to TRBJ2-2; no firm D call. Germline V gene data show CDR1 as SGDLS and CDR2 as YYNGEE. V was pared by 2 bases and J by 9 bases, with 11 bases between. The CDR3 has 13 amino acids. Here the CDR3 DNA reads TGTGCCAGCAGCGTCGATGCTAAGAGGGAGCTGTTTTTT. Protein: CASSVDAKRELFF.